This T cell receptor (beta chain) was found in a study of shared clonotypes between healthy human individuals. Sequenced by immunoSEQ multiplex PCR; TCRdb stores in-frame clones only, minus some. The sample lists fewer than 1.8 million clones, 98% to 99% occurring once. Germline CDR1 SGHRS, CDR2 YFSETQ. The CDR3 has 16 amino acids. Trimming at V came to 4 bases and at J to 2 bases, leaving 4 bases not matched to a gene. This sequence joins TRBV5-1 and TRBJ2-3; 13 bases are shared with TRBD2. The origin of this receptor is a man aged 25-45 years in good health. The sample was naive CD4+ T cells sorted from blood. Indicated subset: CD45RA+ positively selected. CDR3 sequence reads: CASSPGTSGDTDTQYF. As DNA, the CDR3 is TGCGCCAGCAGCCCCGGGACTAGCGGGGACACAGATACGCAGTATTTT.